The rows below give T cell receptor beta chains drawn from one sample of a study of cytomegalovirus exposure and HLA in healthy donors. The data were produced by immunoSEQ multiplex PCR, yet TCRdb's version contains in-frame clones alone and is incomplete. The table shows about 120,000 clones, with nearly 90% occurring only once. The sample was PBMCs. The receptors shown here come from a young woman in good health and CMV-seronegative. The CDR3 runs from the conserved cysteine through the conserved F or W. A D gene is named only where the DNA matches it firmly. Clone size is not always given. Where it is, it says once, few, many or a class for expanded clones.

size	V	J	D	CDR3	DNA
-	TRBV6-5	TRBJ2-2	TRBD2	CASSYSREGTGELFF	TGTGCCAGCAGTTACTCTCGGGAGGGGACCGGGGAGCTGTTTTTT
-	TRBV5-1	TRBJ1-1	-	CASSVDLGGTEAFF	TGCGCCAGCAGCGTGGACCTAGGGGGCACTGAAGCTTTCTTT
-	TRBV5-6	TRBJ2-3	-	CASRPDPGVIGPDTQYF	TGTGCCAGCAGGCCGGATCCAGGGGTAATAGGCCCAGATACGCAGTATTTT
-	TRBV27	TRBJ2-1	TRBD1	CASSTNRGQGGQFF	TGTGCCAGCAGTACCAACAGGGGGCAGGGGGGGCAGTTCTTC
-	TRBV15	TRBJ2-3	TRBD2	CATSRDNLRGGATEADTQYF	TGTGCCACCAGCAGAGATAACCTGAGGGGAGGGGCAACGGAGGCAGATACGCAGTATTTT
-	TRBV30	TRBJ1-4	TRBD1	CAWSRGLREKLFF	TGTGCCTGGAGTAGGGGGCTTAGGGAAAAACTGTTTTTT
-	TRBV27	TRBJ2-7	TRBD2	CASSWSASGSYEQYF	TGTGCCAGCAGTTGGAGCGCTAGCGGGAGCTACGAGCAGTACTTC
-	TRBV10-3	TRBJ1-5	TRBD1	CAISESTGNYQPQHF	TGTGCCATCAGTGAGTCGACAGGGAACTATCAGCCCCAGCATTTT
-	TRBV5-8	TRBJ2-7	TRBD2	CASSLHTRTSGAYEQYF	TGTGCCAGCAGCTTGCATACCCGGACTAGCGGGGCTTACGAGCAGTACTTC
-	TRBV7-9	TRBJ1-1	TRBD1	CASSLGTGSKTEAFF	TGTGCCAGCAGCTTGGGGACAGGGAGTAAAACTGAAGCTTTCTTT
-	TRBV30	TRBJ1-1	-	CACGRENTEAFF	TGTGCCTGTGGCAGGGAGAACACTGAAGCTTTCTTT
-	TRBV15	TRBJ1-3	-	CATSRDGGLSGNTIYF	TGTGCCACCAGCAGAGATGGCGGACTCTCTGGAAACACCATATATTTT
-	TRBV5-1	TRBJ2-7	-	CASSLGDSTYEQYF	TGCGCCAGCAGCTTGGGTGACAGCACCTACGAGCAGTACTTC
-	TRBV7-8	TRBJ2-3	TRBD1	CASSLQGLLTDTQYF	TGTGCCAGCAGCCTACAGGGGCTTCTCACAGATACGCAGTATTTT
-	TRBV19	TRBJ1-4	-	CASSNMNNEKLFF	TGTGCCAGTAGCAACATGAACAATGAAAAACTGTTTTTT
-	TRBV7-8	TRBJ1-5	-	CASSLRQSARQPQHF	TGTGCCAGCAGCTTACGACAGTCCGCCCGTCAGCCCCAGCATTTT
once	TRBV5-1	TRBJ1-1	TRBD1	CASSPRTGGPEAFF	TGCGCCAGCAGCCCACGTACAGGGGGCCCTGAAGCTTTCTTT
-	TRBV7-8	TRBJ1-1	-	CASSLVILFQGGLNTEAFF	TGTGCCAGCAGCTTAGTTATCTTATTTCAGGGCGGTTTGAACACTGAAGCTTTCTTT
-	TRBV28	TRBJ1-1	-	CASSSTGPLAFF	TGTGCCAGCAGTTCTACAGGTCCCCTAGCTTTCTTT
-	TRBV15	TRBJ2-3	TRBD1	CATRIGQGHTDTQYF	TGTGCCACCAGGATAGGACAGGGACACACAGATACGCAGTATTTT
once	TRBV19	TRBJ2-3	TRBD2	CASSIMASGGLDTQYF	TGTGCCAGTAGTATAATGGCTAGCGGGGGACTAGATACGCAGTATTTT
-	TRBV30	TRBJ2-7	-	CAWRDISEQYF	TGTGCCTGGAGGGACATTAGCGAGCAGTACTTC
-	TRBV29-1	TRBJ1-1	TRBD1	CSGRQGQGESTEAFF	TGCAGCGGGAGACAGGGGCAGGGTGAGAGCACTGAAGCTTTCTTT
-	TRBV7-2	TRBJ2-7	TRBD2	CASSLKAGGGVEQYF	TGTGCCAGCAGCCTAAAAGCGGGAGGCGGGGTCGAGCAGTACTTC
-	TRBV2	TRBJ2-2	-	CATPSNTGELFF	TGTGCCACCCCGTCGAACACCGGGGAGCTGTTTTTT
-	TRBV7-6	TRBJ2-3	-	CASSPGTDTQYF	TGTGCCAGCAGCCCAGGGACAGATACGCAGTATTTT
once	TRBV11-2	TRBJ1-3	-	CASSLVLLPGNTIYF	TGTGCCAGCAGCTTAGTACTGCTCCCTGGAAACACCATATATTTT
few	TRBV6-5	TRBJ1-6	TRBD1	CASSYTKDRGQSPLHF	TGTGCCAGCAGTTATACCAAGGACAGGGGGCAATCACCCCTCCACTTT
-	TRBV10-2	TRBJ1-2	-	CASGQASTGGYYGYTF	TGCGCCAGCGGCCAGGCGTCGACGGGAGGCTACTATGGCTACACCTTC
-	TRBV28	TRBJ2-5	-	CASSPGGGETQYF	TGTGCCAGCAGCCCAGGGGGAGGAGAGACCCAGTACTTC
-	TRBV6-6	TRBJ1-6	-	CASSYAIMGRSPLHF	TGTGCCAGCAGTTACGCCATTATGGGGCGGTCACCCCTCCACTTT
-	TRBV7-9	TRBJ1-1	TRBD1	CASSPRDRGGTEAFF	TGTGCCAGCAGCCCCCGGGACAGGGGAGGCACTGAAGCTTTCTTT
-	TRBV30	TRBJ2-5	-	CAWSVPGGMVETQYF	TGTGCCTGGAGTGTCCCGGGGGGCATGGTAGAGACCCAGTACTTC
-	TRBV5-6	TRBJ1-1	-	CASSPRGVGAEALNTEAFF	TGTGCCAGCAGCCCTAGAGGCGTGGGTGCCGAAGCCTTGAACACTGAAGCTTTCTTT
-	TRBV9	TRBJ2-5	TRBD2	CASSVAGGVGFRETQYF	TGTGCCAGCAGCGTAGCTGGGGGGGTCGGTTTCAGGGAGACCCAGTACTTC
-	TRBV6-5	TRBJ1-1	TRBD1	CASSRDSPNTEAFF	TGTGCCAGCAGTCGGGACAGCCCGAACACTGAAGCTTTCTTT
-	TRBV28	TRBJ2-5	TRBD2	CASTQLAGGHGTQYF	TGTGCCAGCACCCAACTAGCGGGGGGACATGGGACCCAGTACTTC
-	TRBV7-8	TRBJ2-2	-	CASSLGVGGLTGELFF	TGTGCCAGCAGCTTAGGTGTGGGGGGGCTCACCGGGGAGCTGTTTTTT
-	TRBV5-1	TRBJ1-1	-	CASSFGRGGTEAFF	TGCGCCAGCAGCTTTGGCAGGGGCGGGACTGAAGCTTTCTTT
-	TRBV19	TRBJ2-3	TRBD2	CASTSGSLGDTQYF	TGTGCCAGTACTAGCGGGAGTTTGGGAGATACGCAGTATTTT
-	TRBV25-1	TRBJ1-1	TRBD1	CASSRQGGRTEAFF	TGTGCCAGCAGTCGACAGGGTGGGAGGACTGAAGCTTTCTTT
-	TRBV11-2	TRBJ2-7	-	CASSLGGQKYEQYF	TGTGCCAGCAGCTTAGGCGGACAGAAGTACGAGCAGTACTTC
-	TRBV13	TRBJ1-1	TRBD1	CASSLSDRSNTEAFF	TGTGCCAGCAGCCTATCGGACAGGTCGAACACTGAAGCTTTCTTT
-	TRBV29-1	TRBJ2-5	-	CSVEWVGGQETQYF	TGCAGCGTTGAGTGGGTCGGGGGTCAAGAGACCCAGTACTTC
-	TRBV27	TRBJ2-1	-	CASSPADFGGHEQFF	TGTGCCAGCAGTCCCGCTGATTTCGGCGGCCATGAGCAGTTCTTC
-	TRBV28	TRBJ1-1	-	CASREPRGLNTEAFF	TGTGCCAGCAGGGAACCTAGGGGTTTGAACACTGAAGCTTTCTTT